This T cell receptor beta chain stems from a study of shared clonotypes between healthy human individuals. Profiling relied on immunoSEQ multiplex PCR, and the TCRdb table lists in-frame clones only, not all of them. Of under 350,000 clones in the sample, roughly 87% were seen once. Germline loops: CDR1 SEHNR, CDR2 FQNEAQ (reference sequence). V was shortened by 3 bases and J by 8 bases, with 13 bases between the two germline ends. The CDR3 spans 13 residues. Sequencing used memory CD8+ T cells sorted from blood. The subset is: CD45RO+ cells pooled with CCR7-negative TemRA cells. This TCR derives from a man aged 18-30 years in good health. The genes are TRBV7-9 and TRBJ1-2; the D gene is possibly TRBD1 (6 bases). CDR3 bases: TGTGCCAGCAGCTTGCGGGACAACCGAGGCTACACCTTC. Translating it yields CASSLRDNRGYTF.